This TCR beta chain was recovered during a study of a mutant IDH1 vaccine in newly diagnosed glioma. Findings of the study overall: The vaccine induced immune responses, and these occurred in about 95% of patients.

About this clone itself: Antigen specificity is unknown.

The data were produced by immunoSEQ multiplex PCR, yet TCRdb's version contains in-frame clones alone and is incomplete. In the table there are tens of thousands of clones, 65% to 80% of which are singletons. The CDR3 length is 14 residues. V gave up 3 bases and J gave up 10 bases, with 16 bases separating them. Looked up from germline, CDR1 is SGHTA and CDR2 is FQGNSA. Regarding time point: baseline, week 1 (first vaccination visit). As for treatment: pre-vaccination baseline after standard-of-care therapy. There were new WHO grade 3 or 4 astrocytomas in the donors, and these were IDH1-mutant and ATRX-lost.

This specimen consisted of peripheral blood mononuclear cells (PBMCs), obtained from a glioma patient treated with radiotherapy, temozolomide or both. This sequence joins TRBV7-2 and TRBJ2-1; TRBD1 might be the D (5 bases). The source is a man aged 45-65 years with glioma. Some clones in this sample may be carry-over from other donors' samples. The CDR3 DNA is TGTGCCAGCAGCTTGAGCAGGCCCCAGGGAGAGCAGTTCTTC. It encodes CASSLSRPQGEQFF.